This entry features one TCR beta chain sequence. Authors' processing steps: Amplification of reference gene primers was used by the study to estimate nucleated cell counts. Using immunoSEQ multiplex PCR, the repertoire was profiled, and TCRdb retains in-frame clones only, with some absent. V, J and clone size are taken as reported in that table, and D and trimming were inferred from the DNA itself. The profile shows a few hundred thousand clones, about 90% of them singletons. This specimen comes from a study of blood T cell repertoires in COVID-19. Study-level information: Sites across the United States, Italy and Spain contributed samples from acute and convalescent COVID-19. From T cells, B-cell-depleted T cells, or PBMCs came the material, which was cDNA or gDNA.

The CDR3 has 14 amino acids. Germline values: CDR1 SGHTA, CDR2 FQGNSA. Trimming stripped 2 bases from V and 5 bases from J, with 10 bases between. The material sequenced was peripheral blood. The rearrangement uses TRBV7-2 and TRBJ1-5; D gene ambiguous. This receptor was identified in a man aged 18 to 30 with active or convalescent COVID-19. The CDR3 region has the DNA TGTGCCAGCAGCTTACGGACTACTTATCAGCCCCAGCATTTT. The encoded protein is CASSLRTTYQPQHF.